This TCR beta chain was found in a study of T cell clones after liver transplantation. Findings and caveats of the study: Rather than being deleted, graft donor-reactive T cells may have moved into the graft. Compared with third party-reactive sequences, donor-reactive ones declined more, independent of withdrawal success.

For this clone: The target antigen is unknown.

Generated by immunoSEQ multiplex PCR, the TCRdb table keeps only in-frame clones and is missing some. The table includes some 80,000 clones, 70% to 85% detected once. The CDR3 has 11 residues. The V and J ends lost 7 bases and 4 bases respectively, with 10 bases between them. The germline CDR1 and CDR2 sequences are SQVTM and ANQGSEA. The starting material was CD4+ T cells from blood, obtained approximately 3.5 years after liver transplant. The receptor's source is a human patient who received a liver transplant. Some T cells here may be from the graft donor. The V gene is TRBV29-1, the J gene TRBJ1-1; D is possibly TRBD1 (6 bases). The CDR3: CSALQGTEAFF. The CDR3 nucleotides read TGCAGCGCCCTACAGGGCACTGAAGCTTTCTTT.